This T cell receptor beta chain was retrieved from a study of T cell responses to AZD1222 COVID-19 vaccine (dated by TCRdb to 2020 to 2022). With regard to the full study: AZD1222 recipients whose second dose came at about 4 weeks and those whose second dose came at about 12 weeks were combined into one group, since spike-specific TCR depth and breadth did not differ between the two schedules. A total of over 230 trial participants underwent TCR sequencing, of whom 200 to 220 had received two doses of AZD1222 and about 26 had received two doses of the MenACWY control vaccine. Trial participants were enrolled by age into 18-55, 56-69 and 70-plus year subgroups, with around 150, 28 and 57 TCR-sequenced participants respectively. Results the study describes overall, beyond this receptor: The vaccine-associated CD4 TCRs covered the entire spike protein, and the dominant responses fell in regions 160-218 and 743-854. Because no samples from the day 14 peak response were available, repertoires could be characterized only after the peak T cell response. Reportedly, almost half of the unique spike-specific TCRs recognized epitopes lying outside the regions that are mutated in the B.1.351 and B.1.1.7 variants. Only five to seven AZD1222 recipients were SARS-CoV-2 seropositive at baseline, limiting conclusions about previously exposed vaccinees. A significant rise in spike-specific TCR breadth and depth was observed after two AZD1222 doses relative to day 0 and relative to MenACWY recipients. Participants were mostly white British, with more females than males. The authors suggested clonal diversity may have been underestimated. In the small 56-69-year group, the increase in depth fell short of significance, most likely because of low power.

The CDR3 regions of human TCRbeta chains were analyzed by immunosequencing. As for how the authors treated the data: TCRs in the repertoires were matched against a reference library of SARS-CoV-2-specific TCRs that had been generated with the MIRA antigen-specificity platform. Breadth was defined as the fraction of unique TCRs that were SARS-CoV-2-associated. Depth was defined as the fraction of total T cells that were SARS-CoV-2-associated. Using the MIRA data, each spike-specific TCR was assigned both to the spike region to which the TCR was reactive and to a CD4 or CD8 class. Log10-transformed breadth and depth values were compared by one-way ANOVA with Sidak's multiple comparisons tests. Sourced from immuneACCESS, this table was stored by TCRdb with only in-frame sequences that have V and J called. A share of the clones is absent; for the studies checked, an unresolved V gene accounts for under half, and the remainder has no known explanation. The V and J calls and clone size come from that table; D and trimming were worked out from the DNA. The sample data list 150,000 to 180,000 clones, and under 95% of these were observed just once. Clones ranked in the top ten supply approximately 17% of the sample.

In regard to this clone: Its antigen is currently not known. Within one base of it there is no much larger clone, and no base qualities were kept.

The junction shows trimming of 2 bases on V and 5 bases on J, and the gene matches do not reach 7 bases of it. Its CDR3 holds 15 amino acids, cysteine through phenylalanine. The read is trimmed to its CDR3 DNA, 45 bases read in frame from base 1. As encoded in the germline V gene, CDR1 is SGHRS while CDR2 is YFSETQ. The label giving this sample's time point can be read as: baseline before first vaccination. Samples from vaccinated people were obtained from the UK trials COV001 and COV002, which included a single-blind randomized controlled phase 2/3 trial of AZD1222 (ChAdOx1 nCoV-19) in healthy adults. For TCRbeta chain sequencing, PBMC samples were collected from trial participants at day 0 and at day 28 after the second dose.

This material consisted of peripheral blood, taken on day 0 of AZD1222 vaccination. This TCR derives from an adult in good health. The chain employs TRBV5-1 and TRBJ2-3, with TRBD1 matching 8 junction bases. The CDR3 reads as follows: CASSFGDRGGDTQYF. The DNA sequence is TGCGCCAGCAGCTTTGGAGACAGGGGTGGAGATACGCAGTATTTT.